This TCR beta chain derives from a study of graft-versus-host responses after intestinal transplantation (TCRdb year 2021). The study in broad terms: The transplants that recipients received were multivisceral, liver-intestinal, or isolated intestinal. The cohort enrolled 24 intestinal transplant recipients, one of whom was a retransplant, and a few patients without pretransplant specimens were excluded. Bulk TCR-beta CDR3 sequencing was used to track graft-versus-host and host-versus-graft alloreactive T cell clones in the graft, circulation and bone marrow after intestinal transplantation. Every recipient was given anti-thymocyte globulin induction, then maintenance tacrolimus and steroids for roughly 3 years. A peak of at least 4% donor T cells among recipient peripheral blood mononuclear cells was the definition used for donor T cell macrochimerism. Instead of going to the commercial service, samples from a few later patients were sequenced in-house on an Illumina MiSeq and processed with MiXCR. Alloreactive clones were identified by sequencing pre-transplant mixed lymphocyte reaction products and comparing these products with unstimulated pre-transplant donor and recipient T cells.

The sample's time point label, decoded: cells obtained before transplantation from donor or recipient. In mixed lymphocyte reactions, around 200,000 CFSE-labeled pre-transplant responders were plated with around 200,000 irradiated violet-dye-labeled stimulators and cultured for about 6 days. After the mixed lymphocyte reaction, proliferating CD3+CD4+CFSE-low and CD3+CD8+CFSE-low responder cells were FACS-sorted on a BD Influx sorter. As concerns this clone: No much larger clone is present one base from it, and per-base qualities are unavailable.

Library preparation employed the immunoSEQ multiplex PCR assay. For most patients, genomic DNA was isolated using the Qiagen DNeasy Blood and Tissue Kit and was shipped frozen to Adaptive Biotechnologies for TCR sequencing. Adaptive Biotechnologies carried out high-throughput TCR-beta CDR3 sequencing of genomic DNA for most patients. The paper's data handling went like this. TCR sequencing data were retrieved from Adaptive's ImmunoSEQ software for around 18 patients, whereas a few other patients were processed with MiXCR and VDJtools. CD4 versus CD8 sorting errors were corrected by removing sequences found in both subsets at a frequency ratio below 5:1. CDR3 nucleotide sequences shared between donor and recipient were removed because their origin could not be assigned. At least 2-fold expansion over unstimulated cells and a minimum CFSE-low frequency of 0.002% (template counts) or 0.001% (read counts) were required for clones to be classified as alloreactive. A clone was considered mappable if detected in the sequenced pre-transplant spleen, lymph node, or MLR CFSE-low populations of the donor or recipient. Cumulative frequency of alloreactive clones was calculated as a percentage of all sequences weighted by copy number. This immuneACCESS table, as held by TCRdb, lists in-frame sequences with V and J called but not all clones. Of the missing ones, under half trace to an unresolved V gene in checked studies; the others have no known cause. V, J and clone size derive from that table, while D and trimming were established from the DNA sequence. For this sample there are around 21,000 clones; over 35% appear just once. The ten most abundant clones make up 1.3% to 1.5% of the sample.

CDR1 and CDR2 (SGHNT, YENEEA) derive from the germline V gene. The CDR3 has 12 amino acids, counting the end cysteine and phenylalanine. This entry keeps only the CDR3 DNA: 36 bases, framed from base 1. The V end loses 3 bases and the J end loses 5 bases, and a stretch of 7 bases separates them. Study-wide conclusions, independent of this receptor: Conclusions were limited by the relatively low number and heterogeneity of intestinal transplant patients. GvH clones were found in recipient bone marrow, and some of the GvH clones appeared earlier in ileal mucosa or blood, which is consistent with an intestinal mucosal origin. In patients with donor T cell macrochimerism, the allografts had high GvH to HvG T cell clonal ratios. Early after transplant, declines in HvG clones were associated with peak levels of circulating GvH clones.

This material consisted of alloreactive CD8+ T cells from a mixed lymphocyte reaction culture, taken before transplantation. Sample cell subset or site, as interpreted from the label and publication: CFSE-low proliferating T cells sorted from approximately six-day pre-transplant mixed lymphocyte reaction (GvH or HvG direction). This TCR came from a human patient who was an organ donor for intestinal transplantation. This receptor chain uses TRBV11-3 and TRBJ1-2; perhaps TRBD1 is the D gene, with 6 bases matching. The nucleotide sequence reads TGTGCCAGCAGCTTCGGACAGTATGGCTACACCTTC. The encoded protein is CASSFGQYGYTF.